This entry lists 26 T cell receptor beta chains sequenced from one sample in a study of T cells in Graves' hyperthyroidism and ophthalmopathy. RNA transcripts served as the template for amplifying TCR beta CDR3 regions. TCR CDR3 regions were first amplified by RT-PCR with HTBI primers. TCRdb ran MiXCR on the multiplex PCR reads and lists one entry per CDR3 protein. Of about 380,000 distinct CDR3 sequences in the sample, approximately 15% were seen once. The sequenced sample consisted of blood. These TCRs come from a woman in her twenties or thirties with Graves' ophthalmopathy.

This clonotype has ten or more counts. V and J are TRBV7-9 and TRBJ2-1; 12 nucleotides align to TRBD2. V dropped 5 bases and J dropped 0; count of bases not matched to a gene: 8. From germline, CDR1 is SEHNR and CDR2 FQNEAQ (reference sequence). This CDR3 is 18 amino acids long. The CDR3, as DNA: TGTGCCAGCAGCAGACTAGCGGGGGAGAAGAGCTCCTACAATGAGCAGTTCTTC. Translation: CASSRLAGEKSSYNEQFF. Supplemented by reference TRBV7-9 and TRBJ2-1, the full variable domain reads DTGVSQNPRHKITKRGQNVTFRCDPISEHNRLYWYRQTLGQGPEFLTYFQNEAQLEKSRLLSDRFSAERPKGSFSTLEIQRTEQGDSAMYLCASSRLAGEKSSYNEQFFGPGTRLTVL.

This clonotype was observed many times. V and J are TRBV11-2 and TRBJ2-3; 14 bases map to TRBD2. The length of the CDR3 is 18 residues. Trimming removed 1 base from V and 5 bases from J; junction bases left unmatched: 8. Germline CDR1 SGHAT, CDR2 FQNNGV. In DNA form, the CDR3 reads TGTGCCAGCAGCTTAGCGCGACTAGCGGGGGGGAGGGGAGATACGCAGTATTTT. It is translated as CASSLARLAGGRGDTQYF. Full variable domain (missing parts from reference TRBV11-2 and TRBJ2-3): EAGVAQSPRYKIIEKRQSVAFWCNPISGHATLYWYQQILGQGPKLLIQFQNNGVVDDSQLPKDRFSAERLKGVDSTLKIQPAKLEDSAVYLCASSLARLAGGRGDTQYFGPGTRLTVL.

The table lists this clonotype with many counts. This sequence joins TRBV20-1 and TRBJ2-5; weak D call: TRBD1 (6 bases). Germline-derived CDR1 and CDR2 are DFQATT and SNEGSKA (reference sequence). The CDR3 is 12 amino acids. CDR3 sequence reads: CSAPGARETQYF. CDR3 sequence (DNA): TGCAGCGCACCAGGGGCGCGGGAGACCCAGTACTTC.

This clonotype appeared a few times. It may be a read error: a sequence one base away is much more abundant. V usage is TRBV24-1 and J usage is TRBJ2-3, with TRBD2 matching 11 bases. Germline-derived CDR1 and CDR2 are KGHDR and SFDVKD. The CDR3 has 16 amino acids. V lost 3 bases and J lost 0; bases outside the gene matches: 1. CDR3 nucleotide sequence: TGTGCCACCAGTGATCGGACTAGCGGGAGCACAGATACGCAGTATTTT. Translating it yields CATSDRTSGSTDTQYF.

This clonotype was observed many times. CDR3 in DNA: TGTGCCAGCGGAGGGTCCTACGAGCAGTACTTC. Protein product: CASGGSYEQYF. The chain is built from TRBV12-3 or TRBV12-4 and TRBJ2-7; D is perhaps TRBD2 (6 bases). The CDR3 contains 11 residues. The V and J ends lost 8 bases and 1 base respectively, with 6 bases between them.

This clonotype has a count of ten or more. The genes are TRBV10-3 and TRBJ1-1; 7 nucleotides line up with TRBD1. Germline loops: CDR1 ENHRY, CDR2 SYGVKD. The CDR3 has 16 residues. The junction had 14 bases not matched to a gene; V was cut back by 6 bases and J by 4 bases. The CDR3, as DNA: TGTGCCATCAGGGAACAGGGGTGGATTCGTAGCACTGAAGCTTTCTTT. This encodes CAIREQGWIRSTEAFF.

The J gene is TRBJ2-2, the V gene TRBV7-8; TRBD1 matches 10 bases. Germline CDR1 and CDR2: SGHVS and FQNEAQ. V was pared by 7 bases and J by 6 bases, with 11 bases of the junction left unmatched. The CDR3 extends over 16 amino acids. In nucleotides, the CDR3 is TGTGCCAGCAAGTCCGGGACAGGGGTTTTGGCCGGGGAGCTGTTTTTT. Protein sequence: CASKSGTGVLAGELFF.

This clonotype has a count of ten or more. This chain joins TRBV6-1 and TRBJ2-3; 7 bases are a match to TRBD2. V trimming: 3 bases; J trimming: 9 bases; junction bases outside the gene matches: 15. The CDR3 consists of 16 residues. Germline values: CDR1 MNHNS, CDR2 SASEGT. The CDR3 here is CASSESSGGAMLTQYF. As DNA, the CDR3 is TGTGCCAGCAGTGAGTCTTCGGGGGGAGCCATGTTGACGCAGTATTTT.

The table lists this clonotype with many counts. The chain combines TRBV12-3 or TRBV12-4 with TRBJ2-3; unclear D gene. V lost 1 base and J 2 bases, leaving 4 bases between the germline ends. CDR3 length: 13 residues. The CDR3 is CASSLVVTDTQYF. DNA for the CDR3: TGTGCCAGCAGTTTAGTCGTCACAGATACGCAGTATTTT.

There are many counts of this clonotype. The chain uses TRBV7-2 and TRBJ2-1; 9 bases match TRBD1. The CDR3 loop spans 16 amino acids. From germline, CDR1 is SGHTA and CDR2 FQGNSA. The V and J ends lost 4 bases and 5 bases, in that order; junction bases with no gene match: 9. The CDR3 DNA follows: TGTGCCAGCAGCTCCGAACCGGGACAGGGAAACAATGAGCAGTTCTTC. Protein product: CASSSEPGQGNNEQFF.

This clonotype was detected many times. This rearrangement joins TRBV3-1 to TRBJ2-3; D unresolved. The CDR3 totals 14 residues. Germline V CDR1 and CDR2: LGHDT, YNNKEL (reference sequence). Trimming removed 0 bases from V and 2 bases from J, with 6 bases in between. CDR3 in DNA: TGTGCCAGCAGCCAAGACTACTCCACAGATACGCAGTATTTT. It is translated as CASSQDYSTDTQYF.

As regards this clonotype: It may be a read error: a sequence one base away is much more abundant. The chain joins TRBV29-1 to TRBJ2-1; either TRBD1 or TRBD2 may fit D (5 bases each). V lost 2 bases and J lost 12, with 20 bases in between. The CDR3 totals 14 residues. The germline V gene has CDR1 SQVTM and CDR2 ANQGSEA. The CDR3, as DNA: TGCAGCGTTGAACAGGGTGGAGCGGTTTGGGGGCAGTTCTTC. Its translation: CSVEQGGAVWGQFF.

This clonotype was detected ten times or more. V is TRBV6-1 and J is TRBJ1-5; tentative D call: TRBD1 (5 bases). The CDR3 length is 15 residues. In germline, CDR1 is MNHNS, CDR2 SASEGT. V lost 0 bases and J 6 bases, leaving 12 bases between the germline ends. The CDR3 nucleotides are TGTGCCAGCAGTGAAGCCTCCTACAGGTCTCAGCCCCAGCATTTT. The encoded protein is CASSEASYRSQPQHF.

This clonotype was recorded many times. This chain joins TRBV20-1 and TRBJ1-6; 9 bases match TRBD1. The CDR3 sequence is 13 residues long. The V gene end was trimmed by 1 base and the J gene end by 8 bases; junction bases not matched to a gene: 0. Germline V CDR1 and CDR2: DFQATT, SNEGSKA (reference sequence). The CDR3 nucleotides read TGCAGTGCTAGAGGGACAGGGGATTCACCCCTCCACTTT. Amino acids: CSARGTGDSPLHF.

The gene calls are TRBV5-5 and TRBJ2-3; the match to TRBD2 covers 10 bases. Germline loops: CDR1 SGHKS, CDR2 YYEKEE (reference sequence). V gave up 0 bases and J gave up 6 bases; unmatched junction bases: 13. The CDR3 consists of 18 residues. For the CDR3, the DNA is TGTGCCAGCAGCTTGGCGCCTAGCGGGAGTGGGGTAGGGGATACGCAGTATTTT. It codes for CASSLAPSGSGVGDTQYF.

This clonotype was found a few times. Just one base apart from a much larger clone, this may be a read error. The chain combines TRBV28 with TRBJ2-7, with TRBD1 matching over 7 bases. The CDR3 runs to 14 residues. The germline V gene encodes CDR1 MDHEN and CDR2 SYDVKM. Written as DNA, the CDR3 is TGTGCCGGCAGTTTGGGGACAGTCACCTACGAGCAGTACTTC. This encodes CAGSLGTVTYEQYF. Full variable domain (rest looked up from reference TRBV28 and TRBJ2-7): DVKVTQSSRYLVKRTGEKVFLECVQDMDHENMFWYRQDPGLGLRLIYFSYDVKMKEKGDIPEGYSVSREKKERFSLILESASTNQTSMYLCAGSLGTVTYEQYFGPGTRLTVT.

This clonotype was counted between two and nine times. Given a much more abundant clone one base away, this may be a read error. The chain has TRBV5-1 and TRBJ2-1, with TRBD1 matching 8 bases. The CDR3 spans 15 residues. With V trimmed by 2 bases and J by 6 bases, 7 bases remained unmatched. Germline V gene sequence: CDR1 SGHRS, CDR2 YFSETQ. CDR3 nucleotide sequence: TGCGCCAGCAGCTTAAGCAGGGGGCAGGTCAATGAGCAGTTCTTC. Its translation: CASSLSRGQVNEQFF. Based on the CDR3 plus reference TRBV5-1 and TRBJ2-1, the full variable domain is KAGVTQTPRYLIKTRGQQVTLSCSPISGHRSVSWYQQTPGQGLQFLFEYFSETQRNKGNFPGRFSGRQFSNSRSEMNVSTLELGDSALYLCASSLSRGQVNEQFFGPGTRLTVL.

This clonotype was detected ten times or more. The rearrangement uses TRBV19 and TRBJ2-3; 9 bases align to TRBD2. The CDR3 runs 14 residues. Trimming removed 3 bases from V and 6 bases from J; junction bases left unmatched: 4. Germline V gives CDR1 LNHDA, CDR2 SQIVND (reference sequence). CDR3 DNA: TGTGCCAGTAGTATGGGGACTAGCTTCGATACGCAGTATTTT. This codes for CASSMGTSFDTQYF.

In its sample, this clonotype was seen many times. The V gene is TRBV20-1, the J gene TRBJ1-1, with D perhaps TRBD1 (6 bases). The CDR3 totals 13 residues. Germline CDR1 and CDR2: DFQATT and SNEGSKA (reference sequence). V was clipped by 5 bases and J by 4 bases, with 14 bases between them. This chain's CDR3 is CSAAGVESTEAFF. DNA of the CDR3: TGCAGTGCTGCAGGGGTCGAGTCCACTGAAGCTTTCTTT.

Many counts were recorded for this clonotype. The chain combines TRBV24-1 with TRBJ1-1; 9 positions match TRBD1. Germline assignment: CDR1 KGHDR and CDR2 SFDVKD. The CDR3 loop spans 14 amino acids. Trimming cost V 7 bases and J 3 bases; bases outside gene matches: 5. The CDR3 region has the DNA TGTGCCACCAGGAACAGGGGGCAGGACACTGAAGCTTTCTTT. It yields the protein CATRNRGQDTEAFF.

This clonotype was seen ten or more times. V and J are TRBV12-3 or TRBV12-4 and TRBJ2-3, with a possible D match to TRBD2 (5 bases). The CDR3 has 15 amino acids. The V and J ends lost 3 bases and 0 bases respectively, with 10 bases between them. CDR3 protein: CASSLGWESTDTQYF. CDR3 sequence (DNA): TGTGCCAGCAGTTTGGGGTGGGAGAGCACAGATACGCAGTATTTT.

In regard to this clonotype: The limits of the CDR3 on the DNA are not certain, so only TCRdb's listed CDR3 is given. This chain uses TRBV12-3 or TRBV12-4 with TRBJ2-2; the table's D gene call, TRBD1, was not cross checked with the DNA. Inclusive of both ends, the CDR3 amounts to 15 amino acids. The CDR3 protein is CASSPLSWDPGEPFF.

The chain links TRBV27 to TRBJ2-2, with a possible D match to TRBD1 (6 bases). Germline V gene sequence: CDR1 MNHEY, CDR2 SMNVEV (reference sequence). V shed 5 bases and J shed 6 bases, with 16 bases lying between them. This CDR3 contains 15 residues. In DNA, the CDR3 is TGTGCCAGCAGTCGCCGGACAGAAAAGGCCGGGGAGCTGTTTTTT. As protein: CASSRRTEKAGELFF.

This clonotype has a count of ten or more. J is TRBJ2-3 and V is TRBV20-1, with 9 bases fitting TRBD2. Trimming took 3 bases from V and 1 from J; bases not matched to a gene: 8. Germline CDR1 is DFQATT and CDR2 is SNEGSKA (reference sequence). This CDR3 region has 16 residues. DNA of the CDR3: TGCAGTGCTAGCCCGATAGCGGGGGATCGCACAGATACGCAGTATTTT. This translates into CSASPIAGDRTDTQYF.

The chain recombines TRBV20-1 with TRBJ2-6; 8 positions match TRBD2. Germline V gene sequence: CDR1 DFQATT, CDR2 SNEGSKA (reference sequence). The CDR3 extends over 15 amino acids. The J segment lost 2 bases and the V segment lost 5 bases, leaving 5 bases of the junction unmatched. The CDR3: CSAPGGVTGANVLTF. CDR3 nucleotide sequence: TGCAGTGCTCCGGGGGGGGTAACTGGGGCCAACGTCCTGACTTTC.

The rearrangement links TRBV3-1 to TRBJ2-5; TRBD2 matches 12 bases. The trim removed 1 base at V and 2 bases at J, leaving 5 bases unmatched. The CDR3 totals 17 residues. The germline V gene encodes CDR1 LGHDT and CDR2 YNNKEL (reference sequence). The CDR3 region is CASSQVKGLAGQETQYF. The DNA for the CDR3 is TGTGCCAGCAGCCAAGTTAAAGGACTAGCGGGGCAAGAGACCCAGTACTTC.